The present T cell receptor beta chain was sequenced within a study of cytomegalovirus exposure and HLA in healthy donors. Study results and caveats: The study labeled around 160 TCR beta chains cytomegalovirus-associated. From TCR beta sequences, most subjects' HLA-A and HLA-B alleles were reportedly predicted accurately.

With regard to this clone: The antigen remains undetermined.

The PCR contained 60 Vbeta and 13 Jbeta primers. Clones were read by immunoSEQ multiplex PCR, and TCRdb kept only the in-frame ones, dropping some. The sample records roughly 200,000 clones, more than 80% being singletons. The specimen was PBMCs. This clonotype originated in a boy between 5 and 17 years old in good health and CMV-seronegative.

For the CDR3, the DNA is TGTGCCAGCAGCGGGGGACAGGGAAGGGTCGATGAGCAGTTCTTC. The encoded protein is CASSGGQGRVDEQFF. This sequence joins TRBV2 and TRBJ2-1; TRBD1 aligns across 9 bases. V was clipped by 6 bases and J by 8 bases; unmatched bases: 11. Germline V gives CDR1 SNHLY, CDR2 FYNNEI. This CDR3 spans 15 amino acids.